These 27 T cell receptor beta chains came from one sample sequenced in a study of blood T cell repertoires in COVID-19. TCRdb keeps only in-frame clones here, not all; method: immunoSEQ multiplex PCR. In the table there are 150,000 to 200,000 clones, more than 75% of which are singletons. Specimen: PBMCs or T cells enriched from blood (not recorded which). These receptors came from a woman aged 50 to 60 with acute COVID-19.

V usage is TRBV30 and J usage is TRBJ1-4; TRBD1 is a possible D gene (6 bases). The CDR3 is made up of 14 amino acids. From germline, CDR1 is GTSNPN and CDR2 SVGIG (reference sequence). V was cut by 1 base and J by 3 bases, with 9 bases left in between. In nucleotides, the CDR3 is TGTGCCTGGAGTGGGGGGCTGCCTAATGAAAAACTGTTTTTT. It is translated as CAWSGGLPNEKLFF.

Comment on this clone: Other DNA sequences in this sample translate to the same CDR3. This chain's CDR3 is CASSIGGETQYF. The DNA for the CDR3 is TGTGCCAGTAGTATAGGAGGGGAGACCCAGTACTTC. The chain recombines TRBV19 with TRBJ2-5, with D possibly being TRBD2 (5 bases). The CDR3 has 12 amino acids. Germline V lookup: CDR1 LNHDA, CDR2 SQIVND (reference sequence). V was shortened by 1 base and J by 5 bases, with 5 bases between the two germline ends.

This chain uses TRBV19 with TRBJ1-1; D gene unclear. The CDR3 is made up of 16 amino acids. Germline values: CDR1 LNHDA, CDR2 SQIVND (reference sequence). Deletions cut 6 bases from V and 2 bases from J, with 19 bases between. CDR3 in amino acids: CASSHRFNRLNTEAFF. The DNA of the CDR3 is TGTGCCAGTAGCCATCGATTCAACCGACTCAACACTGAAGCTTTCTTT. The full variable domain, rest sourced from reference TRBV19 and TRBJ1-1, is DGGITQSPKYLFRKEGQNVTLSCEQNLNHDAMYWYRQDPGQGLRLIYYSQIVNDFQKGDIAEGYSVSREKKESFPLTVTSAQKNPTAFYLCASSHRFNRLNTEAFFGQGTRLTVV.

This chain connects TRBV9 to TRBJ2-2; D possibly corresponds to TRBD2 (5 bases). The germline V gene encodes CDR1 SGDLS and CDR2 YYNGEE. The CDR3 has 15 residues. With 4 bases removed from V and 1 base from J, the gap between germline ends came to 11 bases. As DNA, the CDR3 is TGTGCCAGCAGCCTCCGGGGAGAGAACACCGGGGAGCTGTTTTTT. Protein product: CASSLRGENTGELFF.

The chain links TRBV28 to TRBJ1-3; D perhaps matches TRBD1 (6 bases). Deletions cut 8 bases from V and 0 bases from J, with 8 bases between. The CDR3 totals 13 residues. Germline CDR1 MDHEN, CDR2 SYDVKM. The CDR3 region has the DNA TGTGCCAGCCAGGACAGCTCTGGAAACACCATATATTTT. Translated, it gives CASQDSSGNTIYF.

V is TRBV5-4 and J is TRBJ1-1, with D possibly being TRBD1 (6 bases). Trimming stripped 4 bases from V and 1 base from J, with 23 bases between. CDR3 length: 18 amino acids. CDR1 is SGHNT, CDR2 YYREEE, per germline (reference sequence). This CDR3 reads CASSPTGQSRHTNTEAFF. The CDR3 DNA is TGTGCCAGCAGCCCCACCGGACAGAGTAGGCATACGAACACTGAAGCTTTCTTT.

This chain uses TRBV4-1 with TRBJ2-2, with 8 positions matching TRBD1. The CDR3 has 16 amino acids. The V segment lost 2 bases and the J segment 1 base; nucleotides outside the gene matches: 3. CDR1 MGHRA and CDR2 YSYEKL come from the germline V gene. The CDR3 DNA follows: TGCGCCAGCAGCCAAACGACAGGGGTGAACACCGGGGAGCTGTTTTTT. Its protein is CASSQTTGVNTGELFF.

The rearrangement links TRBV28 to TRBJ1-2; TRBD1 aligns across 7 bases. The CDR3 runs 14 residues. CDR1 and CDR2 from the germline V gene are MDHEN and SYDVKM. The V and J ends lost 6 bases and 3 bases, in that order; junction bases with no gene match: 7. The CDR3 loop is CASSPDRDDYGYTF. The CDR3 bases are TGTGCCAGCAGCCCCGACAGGGACGACTATGGCTACACCTTC.

The V gene is TRBV6-5, the J gene TRBJ1-5, with 8 bases lining up with TRBD1. With 6 bases clipped from V and 6 bases from J, the junction kept 10 bases outside the gene matches. Looked up from germline, CDR1 is MNHEY and CDR2 is SVGAGI. The CDR3 is 15 residues long. The DNA for the CDR3 is TGTGCCAGCAGCTTGGACAGGGCAGGGGTTCAGCCCCAGCATTTT. Its protein is CASSLDRAGVQPQHF.

The chain is built from TRBV4-1 and TRBJ1-1; weak D call: TRBD1 (6 bases). This CDR3 is 14 amino acids long. Germline loops: CDR1 MGHRA, CDR2 YSYEKL. V lost 0 bases and J lost 6, with 11 bases in between. The CDR3 coding sequence is TGCGCCAGCAGCCAAGAGGAACAGGGATCTGAAGCTTTCTTT. Translation gives CASSQEEQGSEAFF.

The V call is TRBV9, the J call TRBJ2-6; D might be TRBD1 (5 bases). The V gene lost 5 bases and the J gene lost 2 bases, with 8 bases spanning the gap. The CDR3 is 14 amino acids. Germline-derived CDR1 and CDR2 are SGDLS and YYNGEE. For the CDR3, the DNA is TGTGCCAGCAGGGAAGGGGCTGGGGCCAACGTCCTGACTTTC. This codes for CASREGAGANVLTF.

The rearrangement uses TRBV5-1 and TRBJ2-1, with D perhaps matching TRBD2 (7 bases). The V and J ends lost 9 bases and 7 bases respectively, with 26 bases between them. This CDR3 contains 16 residues. Germline-derived CDR1 and CDR2 are SGHRS and YFSETQ. The DNA for the CDR3 is TGCGCCACCCAGCTAGGGTGGGGGGGCCTTGCGAATGAGCAGTTCTTC. Translated, it gives CATQLGWGGLANEQFF.

This chain links TRBV6-5 with TRBJ2-6; unclear D gene. The CDR3 runs 16 residues. CDR1 is MNHEY, CDR2 SVGAGI, per germline. V lost 2 bases, J lost 0 bases, and 8 bases lay in between. For the CDR3, the DNA is TGTGCCAGCAGTTACGTCCCTTACTCTGGGGCCAACGTCCTGACTTTC. This sequence encodes CASSYVPYSGANVLTF.

This clone was detected only a few times. The rearrangement links TRBV25-1 to TRBJ1-4, with 12 positions matching TRBD1. Germline trimming cut 2 bases from V and 1 base from J; bases unmatched to any gene: 5. There are 18 residues in the CDR3. Germline loops: CDR1 MGHDK, CDR2 SYGVNS. The CDR3 bases are TGTGCCAGCAGTGAAGGGACAGGGGGCTTAGTAACTAATGAAAAACTGTTTTTT. Translation: CASSEGTGGLVTNEKLFF.

The chain couples TRBV4-3 to TRBJ1-6; tentative D call: TRBD1 (5 bases). Trimming cost V 1 base and J 3 bases, with 7 bases left between them. Germline assignment: CDR1 LGHNA and CDR2 YSLEER. The length of the CDR3 is 15 residues. The CDR3 protein is CASSQVQGYNSPLHF. For the CDR3, the DNA is TGCGCCAGCAGCCAAGTGCAGGGCTATAATTCACCCCTCCACTTT.

The rearrangement links TRBV16 to TRBJ2-1, with TRBD2 matching 7 bases. CDR3 length equals 19 residues. Germline CDR1 KGHSY, CDR2 FQNENV. Trimming removed 4 bases from V and 0 bases from J; junction bases left unmatched: 15. This chain's CDR3 is CASSPSGGGVFSSYNEQFF. The DNA of the CDR3 is TGTGCCAGCAGCCCCTCCGGCGGGGGAGTCTTTAGCTCCTACAATGAGCAGTTCTTC.

This rearrangement joins TRBV28 to TRBJ1-6, with D uncertain. CDR3 size: 14 residues. The V gene's germline CDR1 is MDHEN and CDR2 SYDVKM. Trimming took 7 bases from V and 9 from J, leaving 16 bases between them. In DNA form, the CDR3 reads TGTGCCAGCATTCAAGACCATAGAGGTTCACCCCTCCACTTT. Translating gives CASIQDHRGSPLHF.

The chain couples TRBV5-4 to TRBJ2-6; D gene ambiguous. V was clipped by 4 bases and J by 1 base, with 9 bases between them. Looked up from germline, CDR1 is SGHNT and CDR2 is YYREEE (reference sequence). This CDR3 region has 15 residues. The CDR3 nucleotides read TGTGCCAGCAGCGACGGCGGTTCTGGGGCCAACGTCCTGACTTTC. This encodes CASSDGGSGANVLTF.

The rearrangement joins TRBV7-9 to TRBJ1-6; 8 positions match TRBD1. Trimming at V came to 6 bases and at J to 9 bases, leaving 13 bases not matched to a gene. The CDR3 runs 16 residues. Looked up from germline, CDR1 is SEHNR and CDR2 is FQNEAQ (reference sequence). CDR3 nucleotides: TGTGCCAGCAGTCCGGGGACAGGCGGTGAGGGTTCACCCCTCCACTTT. This encodes CASSPGTGGEGSPLHF.

The chain combines TRBV5-5 with TRBJ2-5, with D hard to call. Germline V gene sequence: CDR1 SGHKS, CDR2 YYEKEE (reference sequence). The CDR3 covers 11 residues. V gave up 2 bases and J gave up 4 bases, with 3 bases separating them. The CDR3 protein is CASSLAETQYF. In DNA, the CDR3 is TGTGCCAGCAGCTTAGCAGAGACCCAGTACTTC.

The rearrangement uses TRBV7-9 and TRBJ2-6; no clear D gene. Germline V gene sequence: CDR1 SEHNR, CDR2 FQNEAQ (reference sequence). The CDR3 covers 10 residues. V lost 5 bases and J lost 18, with 11 bases in between. This chain's CDR3 is CASSPELGTF. CDR3 in DNA: TGTGCCAGCAGCCCCGAACTCGGGACTTTC.

CDR3 sequence: CASSPGTSPYEQYV. In DNA form, the CDR3 reads TGTGCCAGCTCACCTGGGACTAGTCCCTACGAGCAGTACGTC. The chain links TRBV18 to TRBJ2-7; 8 bases are shared with TRBD2. CDR1 is KGHSH and CDR2 is LQKENI in the germline V gene. V dropped 3 bases and J dropped 2; count of bases not matched to a gene: 3. The CDR3 has 14 residues.

The CDR3 DNA sequence: TGTGCCAGTAGTATCACAGGGATCACTGAAGCTTTCTTT. Residues: CASSITGITEAFF. The chain is built from TRBV19 and TRBJ1-1; D may be TRBD1 (6 bases). Germline lookup yields CDR1 LNHDA and CDR2 SQIVND (reference sequence). This CDR3 is 13 amino acids long. Trimming took off 3 bases at V and 4 bases at J, with 9 bases between the two ends.

This chain joins TRBV6-5 and TRBJ1-4, with D maybe TRBD1 (5 bases). CDR3 size: 15 residues. Trimming pared 6 bases from V and 0 bases from J, leaving 11 bases between. The germline CDR1 and CDR2 sequences are MNHEY and SVGAGI. The CDR3, as DNA: TGTGCCAGCAGGACTTCCAGGGCAACTAATGAAAAACTGTTTTTT. It encodes CASRTSRATNEKLFF.

V is TRBV3-1 (or the pseudogene TRBV3-2) and J is TRBJ1-3; possible D gene TRBD1, 5 bases. This CDR3 contains 15 residues. Per germline, CDR1 LGHDT and CDR2 YNNKEL (reference sequence). Trimming shortened V by 0 bases and J by 6 bases, and 12 bases separated the two germline ends. The CDR3 region is CASSQDPGSVNTIYF. The CDR3 nucleotides are TGTGCCAGCAGCCAAGATCCAGGGTCCGTAAACACCATATATTTT.

The rearrangement uses TRBV4-3 and TRBJ1-2; TRBD1 might be the D (6 bases). This CDR3 has 15 amino acids. The germline gives CDR1 LGHNA, CDR2 YSLEER. V was pared by 1 base and J by 5 bases, with 14 bases between. In nucleotides, the CDR3 is TGCGCCAGCAGCCAAGGGACAGCAAGGGGGTATGGCTACACCTTC. Translation: CASSQGTARGYGYTF.

The chain is built from TRBV5-1 and TRBJ2-3; 7 positions agree with TRBD1. The V and J ends lost 0 bases and 5 bases, in that order; junction bases with no gene match: 3. Germline V lookup: CDR1 SGHRS, CDR2 YFSETQ. The CDR3 runs 14 residues. This CDR3 reads CASSLGQGLDTQYF. CDR3 nucleotides: TGCGCCAGCAGCTTGGGACAGGGATTAGATACGCAGTATTTT.